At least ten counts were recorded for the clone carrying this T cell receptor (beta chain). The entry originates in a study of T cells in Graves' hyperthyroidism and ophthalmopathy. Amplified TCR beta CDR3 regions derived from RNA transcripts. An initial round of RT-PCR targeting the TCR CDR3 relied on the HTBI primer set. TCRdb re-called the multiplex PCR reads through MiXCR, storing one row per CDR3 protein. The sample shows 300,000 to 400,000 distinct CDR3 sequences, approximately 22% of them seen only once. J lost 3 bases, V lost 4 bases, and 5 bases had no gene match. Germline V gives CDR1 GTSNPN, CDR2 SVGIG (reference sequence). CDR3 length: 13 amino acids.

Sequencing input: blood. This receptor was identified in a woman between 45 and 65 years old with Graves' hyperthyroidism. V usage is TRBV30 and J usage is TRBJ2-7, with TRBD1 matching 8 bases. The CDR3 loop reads CAWNSGTGYEQYF. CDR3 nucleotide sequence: TGTGCCTGGAACTCCGGGACAGGCTACGAGCAGTACTTC. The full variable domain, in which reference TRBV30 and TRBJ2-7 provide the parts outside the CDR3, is SQTIHQWPATLVQPVGSPLSLECTVEGTSNPNLYWYRQAAGRGLQLLFYSVGIGQISSEVPQNLSASRPQDRQFILSSKKLLLSDSGFYLCAWNSGTGYEQYFGPGTRLTVT.